The subject of this entry is one TCR beta chain. This CDR3 is built from 13 residues. Trimming cost V 8 bases and J 5 bases; bases outside gene matches: 5. Germline V gene lookup returns CDR1 WSHSY and CDR2 SAAADI. Measured with immunoSEQ multiplex PCR; TCRdb has only the in-frame clones, and not every one. The data hold 150,000 to 200,000 clones, with around 79% observed a single time. The data are from a study of blood T cell repertoires in COVID-19. The chain employs TRBV10-2 and TRBJ2-2, with TRBD1 identical over 7 bases. This clonotype originated in a man between 45 and 60 years old who had recovered from COVID-19. The specimen was PBMCs or T cells enriched from blood (not recorded which). CDR3 in amino acids: CASADRVTGELFF. The CDR3 coding sequence is TGCGCCAGCGCCGACAGGGTAACCGGGGAGCTGTTTTTT.